This T cell receptor beta chain was sequenced for a study of human T cells and chemical hapten exposure. Study at large: Patch testing placed 0.01% DPC on the upper back, with readings at 6 days.

V lost 1 base and J 1 base, leaving 5 bases between the germline ends. The germline gives CDR1 SGHTA, CDR2 FQGNSA. There are 13 residues in the CDR3. Comment on this clonotype: Its cognate antigen is unknown.

TCRdb reanalysed the RACE reads using MiXCR and keeps one entry per CDR3 protein. The sample holds 150,000 to 200,000 distinct CDR3 sequences; 13% to 15% are singletons and the top ten take less than 2%. The time point was: patch test 1, 2 weeks after DPC sensitization. Treatment denoted: therapeutic diphenylcyclopropenone sensitization with weekly scalp DPC. Donors, patients with alopecia ranging from 18 to 70 years old and judged suitable for DPC, provided samples. Study-level points and caveats: The number of TCRs over 1 in 1000 frequency stayed unchanged after DPC. The study found expanded TCRs formed significantly more large CDR3 similarity clusters than controls.

J is TRBJ2-7 and V is TRBV7-2; D unresolved. This receptor was identified in a woman in her twenties or thirties with alopecia areata. Some clones in this sample may be carry-over from other donors' samples. Here the sequenced sample was whole blood, taken in connection with sensitization to the hapten diphenylcyclopropenone (DPC). Here the CDR3 DNA reads TGTGCCAGCAGCTTAGACAGATCCTACGAGCAGTACTTC. This gives the protein CASSLDRSYEQYF.